Listed below are T cell receptor beta chains from one sample, sequenced in a study of T-cell reconstitution after alpha-beta-depleted transplantation in children. TCRdb passed the PCR reads through MiXCR, listing each CDR3 protein once. The sample gives hundreds of thousands of distinct CDR3 sequences, over 8% of which show up once; 9.5% to 13% is in the top ten. The sample was PBMCs from the stem cell graft donor, taken from the stem cell graft. These receptors were collected from a human donor who donated a stem cell graft to a child with SCID. Both conserved end residues are part of each CDR3. The order of the fields is J gene, CDR3 length, clone size, V gene, D gene, CDR3 DNA, CDR3 protein. D genes are given only for firm matches. Not every row has a clone size; where given, it reads once, few, many or a size class.

J gene: TRBJ2-1
CDR3 length: 17
clone size: -
V gene: TRBV29-1
D gene: TRBD1
CDR3 DNA: TGCAGCTACCGGGGACAGGCCAACACCCCTCGTGGGAATGAGCAGTTCTTC
CDR3 protein: CSYRGQANTPRGNEQFF

J gene: TRBJ2-5
CDR3 length: 15
clone size: -
V gene: TRBV5-8
D gene: -
CDR3 DNA: TGTGCCAGCAGCCTCCCCCCCGGCGGCCAAGAGACCCAGTACTTC
CDR3 protein: CASSLPPGGQETQYF

J gene: TRBJ2-1
CDR3 length: 13
clone size: few
V gene: TRBV2
D gene: -
CDR3 DNA: TGTGCCAGCAGGACTGCGTGGTCGGGGGAGCAGTTCTTC
CDR3 protein: CASRTAWSGEQFF

J gene: TRBJ1-1
CDR3 length: 15
clone size: few
V gene: TRBV7-9
D gene: TRBD1
CDR3 DNA: TGTGCCAGCAGCTTAACAGGGGGCGCGGGGACTGAAGCTTTCTTT
CDR3 protein: CASSLTGGAGTEAFF

J gene: TRBJ1-1
CDR3 length: 14
clone size: -
V gene: TRBV10-2
D gene: -
CDR3 DNA: TGCGCCAGCAGTGAGTCTCGGTTGACAGCGGAAGCTTTCTTT
CDR3 protein: CASSESRLTAEAFF

J gene: TRBJ2-2
CDR3 length: 16
clone size: few
V gene: TRBV11-1
D gene: TRBD1
CDR3 DNA: TGTGCCAGCAGCTGGGGTCCAGGGGGCAACACCGGGGAGCTGTTTTTT
CDR3 protein: CASSWGPGGNTGELFF

J gene: TRBJ2-7
CDR3 length: 14
clone size: -
V gene: TRBV7-6
D gene: -
CDR3 DNA: TGTGCCAGCAGCTTCCAACAGGGAGGCAACGAGCAGTACTTC
CDR3 protein: CASSFQQGGNEQYF

J gene: TRBJ2-3
CDR3 length: 15
clone size: many
V gene: TRBV20-1
D gene: TRBD2
CDR3 DNA: TGCAGTGCTATTCGACCGGCGGGGGACACAGATACGCAGTATTTT
CDR3 protein: CSAIRPAGDTDTQYF

J gene: TRBJ1-1
CDR3 length: 14
clone size: -
V gene: TRBV27
D gene: -
CDR3 DNA: TGTGCCAGCAGGCTATGGGGGGGGGACACTGAAGCTTTCTTT
CDR3 protein: CASRLWGGDTEAFF

J gene: TRBJ2-3
CDR3 length: 16
clone size: -
V gene: TRBV6-1
D gene: -
CDR3 DNA: TGTGCCAGCAGTTACGGCGTCATGCTCGGCACAGATACGCAGTATTTT
CDR3 protein: CASSYGVMLGTDTQYF

J gene: TRBJ1-2
CDR3 length: 14
clone size: few
V gene: TRBV3-1
D gene: -
CDR3 DNA: TGTGCCAGCAGCCACATGAACCGAGACAGCGGCTACACCTTC
CDR3 protein: CASSHMNRDSGYTF

J gene: TRBJ1-2
CDR3 length: 13
clone size: few
V gene: TRBV7-2
D gene: TRBD1
CDR3 DNA: TGTGCCAGCAGCTCATGGACAGGGAATGGCTACACCTTC
CDR3 protein: CASSSWTGNGYTF

J gene: TRBJ2-1
CDR3 length: 13
clone size: many
V gene: TRBV12-3/TRBV12-4
D gene: -
CDR3 DNA: TGTGCCAGCAGTTTAGCGTGGTACAATGAGCAGTTCTTC
CDR3 protein: CASSLAWYNEQFF

J gene: TRBJ2-3
CDR3 length: 15
clone size: few
V gene: TRBV15
D gene: -
CDR3 DNA: TGTGCCACCAGCAGAGATCATTACACCACAGATACGCAGTATTTT
CDR3 protein: CATSRDHYTTDTQYF

J gene: TRBJ1-6
CDR3 length: 14
clone size: -
V gene: TRBV29-1
D gene: TRBD1
CDR3 DNA: TGCAGCGTCGGGACAGGGGGGGGAAATTCACCCCTCCACTTT
CDR3 protein: CSVGTGGGNSPLHF

J gene: TRBJ2-5
CDR3 length: 14
clone size: once
V gene: TRBV20-1
D gene: -
CDR3 DNA: TGCAGTGCTAGAGATCGATACCCAGACGAGAACCAGTACTTC
CDR3 protein: CSARDRYPDENQYF

J gene: TRBJ2-7
CDR3 length: 16
clone size: -
V gene: TRBV20-1
D gene: -
CDR3 DNA: TGCAGTGCTAGAGATCTTTTAGGGCGGTGGGATGGGGAGCAGTACTTC
CDR3 protein: CSARDLLGRWDGEQYF

J gene: TRBJ1-1
CDR3 length: 13
clone size: -
V gene: TRBV5-1
D gene: -
CDR3 DNA: TGCGCCAGCAGCTTGGTCTCCGGCACTGAAGCTTTCTTT
CDR3 protein: CASSLVSGTEAFF

J gene: TRBJ2-3
CDR3 length: 15
clone size: few
V gene: TRBV27
D gene: -
CDR3 DNA: TGTGCCAGCAGTGTGGTACGGGGCGGCACAGATACGCAGTATTTT
CDR3 protein: CASSVVRGGTDTQYF

J gene: TRBJ2-5
CDR3 length: 13
clone size: few
V gene: TRBV20-1
D gene: -
CDR3 DNA: TGCAGTGCTCAGAGGGGGGCCGGGGAGACCCAGTACTTC
CDR3 protein: CSAQRGAGETQYF

J gene: TRBJ2-1
CDR3 length: 12
clone size: -
V gene: TRBV6-2/TRBV6-3
D gene: -
CDR3 DNA: TGTGCCAGCAGTACAGAATACAATGAGCAGTTCTTC
CDR3 protein: CASSTEYNEQFF

J gene: TRBJ1-1
CDR3 length: 10
clone size: few
V gene: TRBV29-1
D gene: -
CDR3 DNA: TGCAGCGTTGAGGGACCGGTGGCTTTCTTT
CDR3 protein: CSVEGPVAFF

J gene: TRBJ2-3
CDR3 length: 11
clone size: many
V gene: TRBV12-3/TRBV12-4
D gene: -
CDR3 DNA: TGTGCCAGCGGTATCACAGATACGCAGTATTTT
CDR3 protein: CASGITDTQYF

J gene: TRBJ2-5
CDR3 length: 15
clone size: -
V gene: TRBV11-1
D gene: TRBD2
CDR3 DNA: TGTGCCAGCAGCTTCGGACCGGGGAGGGAAGAGACCCAGTACTTC
CDR3 protein: CASSFGPGREETQYF

J gene: TRBJ1-1
CDR3 length: 17
clone size: few
V gene: TRBV9
D gene: -
CDR3 DNA: TGTGCCAGCAGCGTGACCCCCGGGACGGGGGGGAACACTGAAGCTTTCTTT
CDR3 protein: CASSVTPGTGGNTEAFF

J gene: TRBJ2-7
CDR3 length: 14
clone size: few
V gene: TRBV27
D gene: -
CDR3 DNA: TGTGCCAGTTCCCAGGGTTCGAGGGGCTACGAGCAGTACTTC
CDR3 protein: CASSQGSRGYEQYF

J gene: TRBJ2-5
CDR3 length: 16
clone size: -
V gene: TRBV7-6
D gene: TRBD2
CDR3 DNA: TGTGCCAGCAGCACCTCCGGGACTACGCTTGGGGAGACCCAGTACTTC
CDR3 protein: CASSTSGTTLGETQYF

J gene: TRBJ2-3
CDR3 length: 15
clone size: many
V gene: TRBV6-1
D gene: -
CDR3 DNA: TGTGCCAGCAGTCAAGAAGTGGGACCCCCAGATACGCAGTATTTT
CDR3 protein: CASSQEVGPPDTQYF